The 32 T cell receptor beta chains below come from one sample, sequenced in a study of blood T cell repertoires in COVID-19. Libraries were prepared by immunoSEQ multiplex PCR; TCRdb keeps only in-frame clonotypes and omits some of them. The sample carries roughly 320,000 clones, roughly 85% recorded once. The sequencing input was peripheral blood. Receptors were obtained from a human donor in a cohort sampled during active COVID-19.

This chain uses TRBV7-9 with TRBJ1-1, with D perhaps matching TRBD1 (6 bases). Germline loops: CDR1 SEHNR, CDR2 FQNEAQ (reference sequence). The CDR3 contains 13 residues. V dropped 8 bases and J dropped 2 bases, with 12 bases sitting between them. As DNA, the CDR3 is TGTGCCAGCTTAGACAGGAGAAACACTGAAGCTTTCTTT. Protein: CASLDRRNTEAFF.

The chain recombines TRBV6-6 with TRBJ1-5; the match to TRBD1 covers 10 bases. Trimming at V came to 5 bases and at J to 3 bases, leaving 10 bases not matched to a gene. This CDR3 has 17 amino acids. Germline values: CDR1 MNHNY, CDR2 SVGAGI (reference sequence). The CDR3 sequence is CASSPSRGTGVNQPQHF. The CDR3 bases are TGTGCCAGCAGTCCAAGCAGGGGGACAGGGGTCAATCAGCCCCAGCATTTT.

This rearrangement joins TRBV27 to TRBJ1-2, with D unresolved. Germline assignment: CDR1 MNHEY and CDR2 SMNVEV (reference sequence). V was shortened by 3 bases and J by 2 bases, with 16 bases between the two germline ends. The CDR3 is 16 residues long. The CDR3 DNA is TGTGCCAGCAGTTTCCTCGCAGGAAGAGCCAACTATGGCTACACCTTC. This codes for CASSFLAGRANYGYTF.

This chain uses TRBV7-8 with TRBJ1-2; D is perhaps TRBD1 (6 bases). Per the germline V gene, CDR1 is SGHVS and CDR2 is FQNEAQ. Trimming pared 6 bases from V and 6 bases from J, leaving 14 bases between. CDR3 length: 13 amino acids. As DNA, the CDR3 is TGTGCCAGCAGTCCCGGACAGAGGGATGGCTACACCTTC. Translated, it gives CASSPGQRDGYTF.

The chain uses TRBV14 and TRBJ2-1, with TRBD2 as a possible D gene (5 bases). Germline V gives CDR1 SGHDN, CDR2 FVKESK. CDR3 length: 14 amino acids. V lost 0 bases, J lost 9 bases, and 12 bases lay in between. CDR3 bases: TGTGCCAGCAGCCAAGATCCGGGGAGAGGTGAGCAGTTCTTC. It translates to CASSQDPGRGEQFF.

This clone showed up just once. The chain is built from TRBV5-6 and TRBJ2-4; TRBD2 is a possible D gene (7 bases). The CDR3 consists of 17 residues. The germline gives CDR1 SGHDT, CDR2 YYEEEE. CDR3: CQSSRGGSALAKNIQYF. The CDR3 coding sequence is TGTCAGAGTAGTAGGGGGGGTTCCGCTCTAGCCAAAAACATTCAGTACTTC.

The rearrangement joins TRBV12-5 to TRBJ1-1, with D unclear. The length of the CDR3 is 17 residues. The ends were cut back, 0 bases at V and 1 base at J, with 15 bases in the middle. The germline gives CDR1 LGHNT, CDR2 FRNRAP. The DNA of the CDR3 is TGTGCTAGTGGTTTGGTGAGTTGGGGAGTCGGGAACACTGAAGCTTTCTTT. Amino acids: CASGLVSWGVGNTEAFF.

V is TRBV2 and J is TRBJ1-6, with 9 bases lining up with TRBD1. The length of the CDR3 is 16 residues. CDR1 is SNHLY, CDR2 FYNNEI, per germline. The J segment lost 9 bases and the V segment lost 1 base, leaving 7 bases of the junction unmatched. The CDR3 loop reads CASSEEGQGLGSPLHF. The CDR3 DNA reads TGTGCCAGCAGTGAAGAGGGACAGGGATTAGGTTCACCCCTCCACTTT.

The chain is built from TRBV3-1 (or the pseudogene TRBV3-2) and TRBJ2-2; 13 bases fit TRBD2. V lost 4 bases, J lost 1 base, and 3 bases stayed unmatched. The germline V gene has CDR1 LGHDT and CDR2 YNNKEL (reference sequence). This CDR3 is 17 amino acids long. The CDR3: CASSRRTSGRNTGELFF. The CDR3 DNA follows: TGTGCCAGCAGCCGCCGGACTAGCGGGAGGAACACCGGGGAGCTGTTTTTT.

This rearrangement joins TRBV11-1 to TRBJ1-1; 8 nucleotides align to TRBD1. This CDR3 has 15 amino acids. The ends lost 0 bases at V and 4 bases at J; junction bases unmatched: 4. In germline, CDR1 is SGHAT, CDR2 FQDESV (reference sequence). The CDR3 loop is CASSLAQGATTEAFF. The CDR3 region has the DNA TGTGCCAGCAGCTTAGCCCAGGGGGCGACCACTGAAGCTTTCTTT.

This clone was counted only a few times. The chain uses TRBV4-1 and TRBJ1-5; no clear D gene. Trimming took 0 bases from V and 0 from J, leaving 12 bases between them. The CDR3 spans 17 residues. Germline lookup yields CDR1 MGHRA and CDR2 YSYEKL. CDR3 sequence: CASSQEVRQSSNQPQHF. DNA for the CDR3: TGCGCCAGCAGCCAAGAGGTGAGGCAGAGTAGCAATCAGCCCCAGCATTTT.

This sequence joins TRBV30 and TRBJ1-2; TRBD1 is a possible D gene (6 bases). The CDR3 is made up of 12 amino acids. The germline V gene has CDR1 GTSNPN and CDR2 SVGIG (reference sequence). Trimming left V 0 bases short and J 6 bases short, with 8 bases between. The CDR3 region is CAWSVPGDGYTF. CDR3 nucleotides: TGTGCCTGGAGTGTACCAGGGGATGGCTACACCTTC.

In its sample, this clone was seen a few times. The CDR3 protein is CASSEHQTEAFF. CDR3 nucleotide sequence: TGTGCCAGCAGTGAACATCAGACTGAAGCTTTCTTT. V usage is TRBV6-1 and J usage is TRBJ1-1, with D unclear. Germline CDR1 is MNHNS and CDR2 is SASEGT. This CDR3 is built from 12 residues. Trimming left V 2 bases short and J 5 bases short, with 6 bases between.

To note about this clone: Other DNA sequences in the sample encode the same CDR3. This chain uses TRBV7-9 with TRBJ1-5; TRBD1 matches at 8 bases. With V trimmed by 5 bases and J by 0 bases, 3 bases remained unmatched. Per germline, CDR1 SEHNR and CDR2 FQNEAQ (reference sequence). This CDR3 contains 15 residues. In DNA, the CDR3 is TGTGCCAGCAGCACCACAGGGGGTAGCAATCAGCCCCAGCATTTT. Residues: CASSTTGGSNQPQHF.

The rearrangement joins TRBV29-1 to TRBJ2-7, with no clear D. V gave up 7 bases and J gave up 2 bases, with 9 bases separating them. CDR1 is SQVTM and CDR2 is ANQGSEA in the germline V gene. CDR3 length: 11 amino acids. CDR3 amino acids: CSAGVTYEQYF. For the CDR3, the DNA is TGCAGCGCTGGCGTCACCTACGAGCAGTACTTC.

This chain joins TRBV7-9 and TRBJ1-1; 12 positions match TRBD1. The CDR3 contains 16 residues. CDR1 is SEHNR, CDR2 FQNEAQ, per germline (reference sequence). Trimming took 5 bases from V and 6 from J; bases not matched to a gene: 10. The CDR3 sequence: CASSPGQGASWAEAFF. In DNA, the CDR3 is TGTGCCAGCAGCCCGGGACAGGGGGCGTCGTGGGCTGAAGCTTTCTTT.

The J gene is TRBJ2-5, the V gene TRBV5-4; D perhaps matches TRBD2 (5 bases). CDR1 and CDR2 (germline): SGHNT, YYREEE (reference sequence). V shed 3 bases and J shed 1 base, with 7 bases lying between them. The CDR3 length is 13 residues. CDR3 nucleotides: TGTGCCAGCAGCTCTAGCCTCCAAGAGACCCAGTACTTC. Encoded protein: CASSSSLQETQYF.

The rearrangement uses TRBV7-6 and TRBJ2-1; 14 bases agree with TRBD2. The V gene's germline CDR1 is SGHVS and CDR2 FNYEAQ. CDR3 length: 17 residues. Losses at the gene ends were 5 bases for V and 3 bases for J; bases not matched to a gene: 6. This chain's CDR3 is CASSPGLAGGNYNEQFF. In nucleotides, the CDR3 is TGTGCCAGCAGCCCTGGACTAGCGGGGGGCAACTACAATGAGCAGTTCTTC. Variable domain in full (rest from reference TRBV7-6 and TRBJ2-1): GAGVSQSPRYKVTKRGQDVALRCDPISGHVSLYWYRQALGQGPEFLTYFNYEAQQDKSGLPNDRFSAERPEGSISTLTIQRTEQRDSAMYRCASSPGLAGGNYNEQFFGPGTRLTVL.

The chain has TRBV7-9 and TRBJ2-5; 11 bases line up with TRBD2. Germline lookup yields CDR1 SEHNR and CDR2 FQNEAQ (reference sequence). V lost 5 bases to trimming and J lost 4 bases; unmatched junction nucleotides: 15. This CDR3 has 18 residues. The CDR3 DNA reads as TGTGCCAGCAGCCTAACCATAGCGGGGGGGCTGATAGGAGAGACCCAGTACTTC. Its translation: CASSLTIAGGLIGETQYF.

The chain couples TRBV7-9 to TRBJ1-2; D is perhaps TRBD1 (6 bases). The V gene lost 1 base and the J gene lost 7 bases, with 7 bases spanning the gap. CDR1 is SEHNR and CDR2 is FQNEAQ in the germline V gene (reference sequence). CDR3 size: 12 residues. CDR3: CASSLVQGGYTF. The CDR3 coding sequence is TGTGCCAGCAGCTTAGTACAGGGTGGCTACACCTTC. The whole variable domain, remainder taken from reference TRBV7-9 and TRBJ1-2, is DTGVSQNPRHKITKRGQNVTFRCDPISEHNRLYWYRQTLGQGPEFLTYFQNEAQLEKSRLLSDRFSAERPKGSFSTLEIQRTEQGDSAMYLCASSLVQGGYTFGSGTRLTVV.

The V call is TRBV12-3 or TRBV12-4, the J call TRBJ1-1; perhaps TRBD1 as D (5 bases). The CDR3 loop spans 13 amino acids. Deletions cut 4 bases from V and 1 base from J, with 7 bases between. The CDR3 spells CASSYTGNTEAFF. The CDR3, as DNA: TGTGCCAGCAGTTACACAGGGAACACTGAAGCTTTCTTT.

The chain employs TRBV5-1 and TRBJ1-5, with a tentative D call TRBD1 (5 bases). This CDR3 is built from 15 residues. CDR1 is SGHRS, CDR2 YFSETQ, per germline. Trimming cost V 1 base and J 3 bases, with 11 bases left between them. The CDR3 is CASSLQGADNQPQHF. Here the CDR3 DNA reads TGCGCCAGCAGCTTGCAAGGGGCCGACAATCAGCCCCAGCATTTT. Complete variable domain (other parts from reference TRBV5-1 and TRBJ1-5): KAGVTQTPRYLIKTRGQQVTLSCSPISGHRSVSWYQQTPGQGLQFLFEYFSETQRNKGNFPGRFSGRQFSNSRSEMNVSTLELGDSALYLCASSLQGADNQPQHFGDGTRLSIL.

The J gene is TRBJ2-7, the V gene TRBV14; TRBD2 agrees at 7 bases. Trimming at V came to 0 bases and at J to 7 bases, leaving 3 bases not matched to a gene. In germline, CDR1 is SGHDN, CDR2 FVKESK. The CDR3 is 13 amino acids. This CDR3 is CASSQDLGGEQYF. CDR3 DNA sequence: TGTGCCAGCAGCCAAGATCTGGGGGGGGAGCAGTACTTC.

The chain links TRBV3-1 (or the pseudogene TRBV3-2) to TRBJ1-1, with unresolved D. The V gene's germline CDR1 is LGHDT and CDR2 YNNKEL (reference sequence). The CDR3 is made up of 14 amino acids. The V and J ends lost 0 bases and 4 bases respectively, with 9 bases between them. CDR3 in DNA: TGTGCCAGCAGCCAAGATGGCCGGGGCACTGAAGCTTTCTTT. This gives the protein CASSQDGRGTEAFF.

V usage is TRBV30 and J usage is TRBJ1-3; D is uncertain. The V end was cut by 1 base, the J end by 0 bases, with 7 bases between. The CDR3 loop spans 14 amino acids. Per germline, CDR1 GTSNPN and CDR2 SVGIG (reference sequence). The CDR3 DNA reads TGTGCCTGGAGTGATGTATCCTCTGGAAACACCATATATTTT. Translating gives CAWSDVSSGNTIYF.

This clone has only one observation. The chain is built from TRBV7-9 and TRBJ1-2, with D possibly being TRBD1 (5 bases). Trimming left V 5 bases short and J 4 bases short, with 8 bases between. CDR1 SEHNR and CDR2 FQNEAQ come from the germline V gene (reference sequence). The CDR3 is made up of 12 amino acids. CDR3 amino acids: CASSPDIYGYTF. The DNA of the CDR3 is TGTGCCAGCAGCCCGGACATCTATGGCTACACCTTC.

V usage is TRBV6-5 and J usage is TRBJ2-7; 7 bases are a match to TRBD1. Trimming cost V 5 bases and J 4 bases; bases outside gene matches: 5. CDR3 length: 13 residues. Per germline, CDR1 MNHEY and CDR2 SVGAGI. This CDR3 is CASSTEGAYEQYF. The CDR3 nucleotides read TGTGCCAGCAGTACCGAGGGGGCGTACGAGCAGTACTTC.

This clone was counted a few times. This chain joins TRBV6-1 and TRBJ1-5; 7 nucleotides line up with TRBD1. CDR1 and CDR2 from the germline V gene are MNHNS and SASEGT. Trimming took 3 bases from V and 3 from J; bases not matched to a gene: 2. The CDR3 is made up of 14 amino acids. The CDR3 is CASSDQGDNQPQHF. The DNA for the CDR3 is TGTGCCAGCAGTGATCAGGGGGACAATCAGCCCCAGCATTTT.

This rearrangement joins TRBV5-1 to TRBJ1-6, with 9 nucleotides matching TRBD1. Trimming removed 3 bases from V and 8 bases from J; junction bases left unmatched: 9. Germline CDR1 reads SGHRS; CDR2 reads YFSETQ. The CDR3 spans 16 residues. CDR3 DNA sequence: TGCGCCAGCAGCTCTCCCCACCGGGACAGGGATTCACCCCTCCACTTT. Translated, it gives CASSSPHRDRDSPLHF.

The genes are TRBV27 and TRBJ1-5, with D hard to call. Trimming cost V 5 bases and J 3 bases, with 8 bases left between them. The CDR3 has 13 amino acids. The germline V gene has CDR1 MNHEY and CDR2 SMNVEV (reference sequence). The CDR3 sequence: CASSTRTNQPQHF. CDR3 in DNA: TGTGCCAGCAGTACAAGAACCAATCAGCCCCAGCATTTT.

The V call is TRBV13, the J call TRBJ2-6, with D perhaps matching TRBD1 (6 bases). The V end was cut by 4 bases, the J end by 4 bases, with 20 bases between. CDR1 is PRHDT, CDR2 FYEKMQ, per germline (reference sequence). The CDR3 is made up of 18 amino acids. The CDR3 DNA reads TGTGCCAGCAGCTCAACAGGGACGGGCGCGAGGGGGGCCAACGTCCTGACTTTC. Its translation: CASSSTGTGARGANVLTF.

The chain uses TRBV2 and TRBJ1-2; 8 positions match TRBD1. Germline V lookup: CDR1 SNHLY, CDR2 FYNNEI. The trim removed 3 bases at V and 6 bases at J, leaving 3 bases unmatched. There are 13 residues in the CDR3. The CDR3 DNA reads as TGTGCCAGCAGTGACAGGGGGCGCAATGGCTACACCTTC. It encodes CASSDRGRNGYTF.